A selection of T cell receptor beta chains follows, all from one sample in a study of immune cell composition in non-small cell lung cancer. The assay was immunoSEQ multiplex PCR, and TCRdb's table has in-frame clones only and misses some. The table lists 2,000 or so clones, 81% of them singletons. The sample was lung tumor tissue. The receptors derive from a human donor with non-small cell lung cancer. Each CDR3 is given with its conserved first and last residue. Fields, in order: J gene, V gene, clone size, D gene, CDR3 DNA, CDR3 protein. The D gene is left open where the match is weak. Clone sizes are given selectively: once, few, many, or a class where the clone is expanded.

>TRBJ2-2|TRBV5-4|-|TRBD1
TGTGCCAGCAGCTTTACAGGGGGCGCCCACACCGGGGAGCTGTTTTTT
CASSFTGGAHTGELFF
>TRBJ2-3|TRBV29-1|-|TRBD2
TGCAGCGTCGGTGGACTAGCGGGAGGGCATAGCACAGATACGCAGTATTTT
CSVGGLAGGHSTDTQYF
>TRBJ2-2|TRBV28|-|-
TGTGCCAGCAGTTCCTTAGGGGGGGACACCGGGGAGCTGTTTTTT
CASSSLGGDTGELFF
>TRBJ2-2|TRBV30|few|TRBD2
TGTGCCTGGAGTCGGACTAGCGGGAGTCTGTTTTTT
CAWSRTSGSLFF
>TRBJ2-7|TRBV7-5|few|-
TGTGTCAGAAGCTCTCCTAAAACTAGCGGGAGGAGAGGGACCTACGAGCAGTACTTC
CVRSSPKTSGRRGTYEQYF
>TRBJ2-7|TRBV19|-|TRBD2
TGTGCCAGTAGTTTGGCAGCGGGAGGGTCCTACGAGCAGTACTTC
CASSLAAGGSYEQYF
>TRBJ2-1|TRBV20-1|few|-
TGCAGTGCTGATGACAACAATGAGCAGTTCTTC
CSADDNNEQFF
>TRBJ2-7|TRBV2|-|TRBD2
TGTGCCAGCAGTGAGCCCGGGAGGGCTAAGTCCTACGAGCAGTACTTC
CASSEPGRAKSYEQYF
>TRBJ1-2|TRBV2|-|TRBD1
TGTGCCAGCAGCGGACAGGGGGCGGTTGGCTACACCTTC
CASSGQGAVGYTF
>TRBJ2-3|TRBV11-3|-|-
TGTGCCAGCAGCTCCGAGGGGGGGACCACAGATACGCAGTATTTT
CASSSEGGTTDTQYF
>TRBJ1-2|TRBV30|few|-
TGTGCCTGGAGTGTACGCGTTAACTATGGCTACACCTTC
CAWSVRVNYGYTF
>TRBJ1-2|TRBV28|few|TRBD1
TGTGCCAGCAGAGTCCCGGGACAGGGTCCCTATGGCTACACCTTC
CASRVPGQGPYGYTF
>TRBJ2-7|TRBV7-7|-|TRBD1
TGTGCTAGCAGCCTACAGACAGGGCTGGGCGAGCAGTACTTC
CASSLQTGLGEQYF
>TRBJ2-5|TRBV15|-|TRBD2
TGTGCCACCAGCAGAGATTTGGGAGGGACTAGCGGACAAAGGGCCCAGTACTTC
CATSRDLGGTSGQRAQYF
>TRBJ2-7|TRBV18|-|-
TGTGCCAGCTCACCACAATCGGGTGGGAGTTACGAGCAGTACTTC
CASSPQSGGSYEQYF
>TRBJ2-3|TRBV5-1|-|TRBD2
TGCGCCAGCAGCTTGGCGGCGGGAGCGACAGATACGCAGTATTTT
CASSLAAGATDTQYF
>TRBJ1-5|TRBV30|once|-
TGTGCCTGGGCACAAACAAATCAGCCCCAGCATTTT
CAWAQTNQPQHF
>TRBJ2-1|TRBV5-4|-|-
TGTGCCAGCAGCTTGGGGGGGCCCTCCTACAATGAGCAGTTCTTC
CASSLGGPSYNEQFF
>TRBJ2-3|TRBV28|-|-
TGTGCCAGCATTGAACAGGGTCGCACAGATACGCAGTATTTT
CASIEQGRTDTQYF
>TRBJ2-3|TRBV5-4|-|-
TGTGCCAGCAGCTCGGGGGGCCTATGGGGCACAGATACGCAGTATTTT
CASSSGGLWGTDTQYF
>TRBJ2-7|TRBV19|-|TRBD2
TGTGCCAGTAGTTTGGCAGCGGGAGGGTCCTACGAGCAGTACTTC
CASSLAAGGSYEQYF
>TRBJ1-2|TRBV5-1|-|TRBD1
TGCGCCAGCAGCGCGGGACAGTATGGCTACACCTTC
CASSAGQYGYTF
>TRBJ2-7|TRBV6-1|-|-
TGTGCCAGCAGGCCTTCGACATCTTCCGGATACGAGCAGTACTTC
CASRPSTSSGYEQYF
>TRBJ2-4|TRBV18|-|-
TGTGCCAGCGAAGGACAGTTAGCCAAAAACATTCAGTACTTC
CASEGQLAKNIQYF
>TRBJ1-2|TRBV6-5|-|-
TGTGCCAGCAGTCCCGGGACATCCTATGGCTACACCTTC
CASSPGTSYGYTF
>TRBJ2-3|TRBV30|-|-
TGTGCCTGGAGTGTCGGAACTAACACAGATACGCAGTATTTT
CAWSVGTNTDTQYF
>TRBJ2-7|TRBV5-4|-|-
TGTGCCAGCAGCTTCCCGACAGGCGAGCAGTACTTC
CASSFPTGEQYF
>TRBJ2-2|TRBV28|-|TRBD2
TGTGCCAGCAGTTCTAAGAGGGGGACTAGCGGGAGGACCGGGGAGCTGTTTTTT
CASSSKRGTSGRTGELFF
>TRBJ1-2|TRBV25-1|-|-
TGTGCCAGCAGTGATCCGGGATTCCATTTAACCTACACCTTC
CASSDPGFHLTYTF
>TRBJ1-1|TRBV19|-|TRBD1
TGTGCCAGTAGTAAGACAGGGCTCACTGAAGCTTTCTTT
CASSKTGLTEAFF
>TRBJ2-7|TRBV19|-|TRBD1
TGTGCCAGTAAAGGGACAGGGACCTACGAGCAGTACTTC
CASKGTGTYEQYF
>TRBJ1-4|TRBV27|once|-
TGTGCCAGCAGTTGGCAGTCTAATGAAAAACTGTTTTTT
CASSWQSNEKLFF
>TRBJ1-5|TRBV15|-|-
TGTGCCACCAGCCCCAGGGGACGGGAAAATCAGCCCCAGCATTTT
CATSPRGRENQPQHF
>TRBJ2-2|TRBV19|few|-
TGTGCCAGTACGGGAGCGGCCACCGGGGAGCTGTTTTTT
CASTGAATGELFF
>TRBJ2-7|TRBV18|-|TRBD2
TGTGCCAGCTCAGGGTCCCCGGGAGGGCCGTACGAGCAGTACTTC
CASSGSPGGPYEQYF
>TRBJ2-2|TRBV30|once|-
TGTGCCTGGAGTGTATCGCGGAACACCGGGGAGCTGTTTTTT
CAWSVSRNTGELFF
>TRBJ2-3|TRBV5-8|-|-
TGTGCCAGCAGCTTGGAGGGGGGCACAGATACGCAGTATTTT
CASSLEGGTDTQYF